These 5 T cell receptor beta chains came from one sample sequenced in a study of shared clonotypes between healthy human individuals. Data came from immunoSEQ multiplex PCR; TCRdb stores just in-frame clones and leaves some out. This table holds around 1,900,000 clones, roughly 93% found once. Naive CD8 cells were CD45RO-negative, positively selected for CCR7, excluding terminally differentiated effector memory CD45RA+ cells. The material sequenced was naive CD8+ T cells from PBMCs. These TCRs come from a man between 18 and 35 years old in good health. Some clones in this sample may be carry-over from other donors' samples.

Notes on this clone: Other DNA sequences within the sample encode an identical CDR3. This sequence joins TRBV19 and TRBJ2-3, with D perhaps TRBD2 (5 bases). Trimming cost V 6 bases and J 2 bases, with 9 bases left between them. CDR3 size: 13 residues. Germline V gene lookup returns CDR1 LNHDA and CDR2 SQIVND (reference sequence). The CDR3 DNA follows: TGTGCCAGTAGCCCGAGGGCCACAGATACGCAGTATTTT. This gives the protein CASSPRATDTQYF.

This chain links TRBV5-1 with TRBJ1-1, with D perhaps TRBD1 (5 bases). V dropped 4 bases and J dropped 4 bases, with 20 bases sitting between them. CDR1 SGHRS and CDR2 YFSETQ come from the germline V gene. The CDR3 covers 16 residues. CDR3 DNA sequence: TGCGCCAGCAGCCCAAAAACCGGGACTAGGGGCACTGAAGCTTTCTTT. It yields the protein CASSPKTGTRGTEAFF.

This sequence joins TRBV7-9 and TRBJ2-3; TRBD1 agrees at 8 bases. The CDR3 consists of 17 residues. J gave up 1 base and V 3 bases, and 9 bases lay outside the gene matches. Germline-derived CDR1 and CDR2 are SEHNR and FQNEAQ (reference sequence). The CDR3 loop is CASSFPRTGWGTDTQYF. The CDR3 coding sequence is TGTGCCAGCAGCTTCCCGAGGACAGGGTGGGGCACAGATACGCAGTATTTT.

This clone was detected a few times. The gene calls are TRBV15 and TRBJ1-5; D ambiguous. The ends were cut back, 5 bases at V and 5 bases at J, with 7 bases in the middle. The CDR3 is made up of 12 amino acids. CDR1 is LNHNV and CDR2 is YYDKDF in the germline V gene (reference sequence). This CDR3 reads CATSPEDQPQHF. In DNA form, the CDR3 reads TGTGCCACCAGCCCGGAAGATCAGCCCCAGCATTTT.

To note about this clone: Other nucleotide sequences in the sample specify the same CDR3. V usage is TRBV5-8 and J usage is TRBJ1-2; D might be TRBD1 (5 bases). Trimming took 0 bases from V and 2 from J, leaving 8 bases between them. CDR1 is SGHTS, CDR2 YDEGEE, per germline. The CDR3 has 14 residues. CDR3 bases: TGTGCCAGCAGCTTGGGGACACCCAACTATGGCTACACCTTC. Protein product: CASSLGTPNYGYTF.